The T cell receptor beta chain described here comes from a study of a mutant IDH1 vaccine in newly diagnosed glioma (dated by TCRdb to the early 2020s). Some background on the complete study: Of the roughly 34 treated patients, around 62% were male and approximately 38% were female, and the mean age was roughly 40 years. Before enrollment, most patients had been given radiochemotherapy with temozolomide as standard therapy, while the rest had received either radiotherapy alone or temozolomide alone. Peripheral blood was collected at six visits: V03 (baseline), V05, V07, V10, V12 and V13. Longitudinal TCRB deep sequencing was performed for around 23 treated patients wherever samples were available for exploratory analyses.

Inclusive of the bounding cysteine and phenylalanine, the CDR3 is 15 residues long. Left in the record is the CDR3 DNA by itself, 45 bases read in frame from the first base. In the germline V gene (reference sequence), CDR1 corresponds to WNHNN and CDR2 to SYGVQD. Between the V and J ends, shortened by 8 bases and 0 bases respectively, the junction contains 11 bases. To prepare the library, the immunoSEQ multiplex PCR assay was applied. Rearranged TCR beta chain sequences were amplified using the hsTCRB Kit according to the manufacturer's protocol. An Illumina MiSeq was used to sequence the TCRB libraries. On the authors' methods: The proprietary platform of the kit vendor was used for demultiplexing, trimming and gene mapping. Not all clones reach the TCRdb copy of this immuneACCESS table, which keeps in-frame sequences only. Checked studies attribute under half of the gap to unresolved V genes and leave the rest unexplained. V and J calls and clone size are as listed in that table; D and trimming were resolved from the DNA. The sample data list around 15,000 clones, and roughly 95% of these were observed just once. The ten largest clones add up to approximately 3.6% of the sample.

Regarding this clone: Its specific antigen is unknown. No much larger clone is present one base from it, and per-base qualities are unavailable.

This specimen's time point label, interpreted: baseline, week 1 (first vaccination visit). The treatment or condition label of this sample denotes: pre-vaccination baseline after standard-of-care therapy. Donors had newly diagnosed WHO grade 3 or 4 IDH1-mutant astrocytomas with loss of nuclear ATRX. The samples were drawn from NOA16, a multicentre, single-arm, open-label phase I trial in Germany that tested a mutant IDH1 peptide vaccine in humans for the first time. Blood drawn at visit V03 was used as the baseline sample for immunogenicity testing. The DNeasy Blood and Tissue Kit was used to extract genomic DNA from EDTA blood for TCRB sequencing. What the work shows at the level of the full study, not this receptor alone: Changes in the top peripheral T cell clonotypes picked up by TCRB sequencing did not appear to be linked to pseudoprogression. Vaccine-induced immune responses across multiple MHC alleles were detected in about 93% of patients. The authors noted that analyses of patient blood samples could not be reproduced because of sample limitations. Availability determined which PBMC samples were chosen for TCRB deep sequencing.

The receptor chain draws on TRBV10-1 and TRBJ1-6, and perhaps TRBD1 as D gene, on 5 matching bases. Specimen: peripheral blood mononuclear cells (PBMCs), collected from a glioma patient treated with radiotherapy, temozolomide or both. The receptor was derived from a woman aged 18 to 35 with glioma. Some clones in this sample may be carry-over from other donors' samples. The CDR3 protein sequence reads: CASLKQVSYNSPLHF. The bases are TGCGCCAGCCTTAAACAGGTCTCCTATAATTCACCCCTCCACTTT.